The 30 T cell receptor beta chains reported below all come from one sample, sequenced in a study of patients and donors after allogeneic stem cell transplantation. TCRdb ran MiXCR on the RT-PCR reads and lists one entry per CDR3 protein. The repertoire includes some 230,000 distinct CDR3 sequences, over 12% of them detected once, and about 9.9% sits in the top ten. Sequencing was carried out using blood, either unsorted or a sorted T cell fraction (not recorded which). The receptor set was obtained from a human donor who was either an allogeneic HSCT recipient or a stem cell or donor lymphocyte infusion donor (not recorded which). It is not recorded whose cells these are; they may come from a transplant donor.

This clonotype has a handful of counts. The rearrangement uses TRBV5-1 and TRBJ1-3, with a weak D call TRBD1 (5 bases). Trimming removed 0 bases at V and 9 bases at J, with 13 bases between. The CDR3 covers 14 residues. Germline V gene sequence: CDR1 SGHRS, CDR2 YFSETQ. The CDR3 region has the DNA TGCGCCAGCAGCTTGGGGACAACCCCGACCACCATATATTTT. Translating gives CASSLGTTPTTIYF.

This clonotype occurred once. The chain employs TRBV20-1 and TRBJ1-2, with unresolved D. V was cut by 3 bases and J by 3 bases, with 20 bases left in between. Per the germline V gene, CDR1 is DFQATT and CDR2 is SNEGSKA (reference sequence). This CDR3 is built from 16 residues. This chain's CDR3 is CSASDGRRERDYGYTF. CDR3 DNA: TGCAGTGCTAGTGATGGTAGGAGGGAAAGGGACTATGGCTACACCTTC.

This clonotype was picked up a small number of times. This sequence joins TRBV9 and TRBJ1-1, with D possibly TRBD1 on 5 matching bases. Germline V lookup: CDR1 SGDLS, CDR2 YYNGEE. The CDR3 is 15 amino acids. Trimming removed 0 bases from V and 11 bases from J, with 20 bases in between. CDR3 bases: TGTGCCAGCAGCGTAGTTCCCGGGGCAGGGTATGAGGCTTTCTTT. This sequence encodes CASSVVPGAGYEAFF.

The chain joins TRBV4-3 to TRBJ2-1; TRBD2 aligns across 8 bases. Germline assignment: CDR1 LGHNA and CDR2 YSLEER. V lost 0 bases and J lost 12; bases outside the gene matches: 7. The CDR3 spans 14 residues. CDR3 nucleotide sequence: TGCGCCAGCAGCCAAGATCGACTAGCGTATAGGCAGTTCTTC. Translating gives CASSQDRLAYRQFF.

The table lists this clonotype with a few counts. The V call is TRBV27, the J call TRBJ2-7; no definite D call. The CDR3 has 12 amino acids. The ends were cut back, 3 bases at V and 5 bases at J, with 8 bases in the middle. Germline CDR1 is MNHEY and CDR2 is SMNVEV (reference sequence). As DNA, the CDR3 is TGTGCCAGCAGTTTTAGTGGCCACGAGCAGTACTTC. It is translated as CASSFSGHEQYF.

The genes are TRBV23-1 and TRBJ1-5; D gene unclear. TRBV23-1 is an ORF; its function is uncertain. Deletions cut 6 bases from V and 3 bases from J, with 3 bases between. The CDR3 is 11 residues long. Here the CDR3 DNA reads TGCGCCAGCAGGAACAATCAGCCCCAGCATTTT. It encodes CASRNNQPQHF.

There are a few counts of this clonotype. The chain carries TRBV7-2 and TRBJ2-5; no reliable D call. CDR1 SGHTA and CDR2 FQGNSA come from the germline V gene. Deletions cut 2 bases from V and 7 bases from J, with 5 bases between. The CDR3 totals 11 residues. CDR3 in amino acids: CASSLFWTQYF. CDR3 sequence (DNA): TGTGCCAGCAGCTTATTCTGGACCCAGTACTTC.

This clonotype has only a few counts. This chain connects TRBV6-1 to TRBJ2-7; no definite D call. Looked up from germline, CDR1 is MNHNS and CDR2 is SASEGT. CDR3 size: 12 residues. Between the trimmed V and J ends, which lost 7 bases and 5 bases, there was a span of 12 bases. CDR3 in amino acids: CASIRVRDEQYF. The DNA for the CDR3 is TGTGCCAGCATCCGGGTTCGGGACGAGCAGTACTTC.

V is TRBV19 and J is TRBJ1-1; D is unresolved. V shed 7 bases and J shed 5 bases, with 14 bases lying between them. Germline V gene data show CDR1 as LNHDA and CDR2 as SQIVND (reference sequence). The length of the CDR3 is 13 residues. The CDR3 DNA reads TGTGCCAGTAATCGGGGATCGAGGACTGAAGCTTTCTTT. Amino acid sequence: CASNRGSRTEAFF.

The chain joins TRBV9 to TRBJ1-2; no firm D call. Trimming pared 0 bases from V and 9 bases from J, leaving 6 bases between. The CDR3 covers 11 residues. Germline assignment: CDR1 SGDLS and CDR2 YYNGEE. Here the CDR3 reads CASSVGESYTF. The CDR3 DNA is TGTGCCAGCAGCGTAGGTGAGAGCTACACCTTC.

This clonotype was observed at least ten times. The genes are TRBV5-1 and TRBJ1-1; TRBD1 is a possible D gene (5 bases). CDR3 length equals 16 residues. V was shortened by 0 bases and J by 5 bases, with 17 bases between the two germline ends. Germline V gene lookup returns CDR1 SGHRS and CDR2 YFSETQ. This CDR3 is CASSLAGGLGGTEAFF. CDR3 bases: TGCGCCAGCAGCTTGGCCGGGGGACTGGGTGGAACTGAAGCTTTCTTT.

This clonotype was seen a handful of times. J is TRBJ2-5 and V is TRBV15; D unclear. Looked up from germline, CDR1 is LNHNV and CDR2 is YYDKDF (reference sequence). The length of the CDR3 is 13 residues. Trimming left V 5 bases short and J 4 bases short, with 11 bases between. The CDR3 is CATSPAGGETQYF. The CDR3, as DNA: TGTGCCACCAGCCCCGCTGGTGGAGAGACCCAGTACTTC.

This clonotype was observed a handful of times. The CDR3 DNA reads TGTGCCAGCAGCTCGACAGGGGTACTCCTCACAGATACGCAGTATTTT. Translating it yields CASSSTGVLLTDTQYF. The chain couples TRBV12-3 or TRBV12-4 to TRBJ2-3, with TRBD1 identical over 8 bases. V shed 6 bases, J shed 2 bases, and the junction held 10 bases outside the gene matches. This CDR3 is built from 16 residues.

There are a few counts of this clonotype. V and J are TRBV7-9 and TRBJ1-1, with TRBD1 matching over 10 bases. CDR1 is SEHNR and CDR2 is FQNEAQ in the germline V gene (reference sequence). The CDR3 is 13 amino acids. V gave up 11 bases and J gave up 7 bases; unmatched junction bases: 10. Here the CDR3 reads CAGGQGVQYEAFF. In nucleotides, the CDR3 is TGTGCCGGAGGACAGGGGGTCCAATATGAAGCTTTCTTT.

This clonotype was detected ten times or more. J is TRBJ1-6 and V is TRBV2; D possibly corresponds to TRBD1 (6 bases). This CDR3 comprises 15 residues. Germline V gene sequence: CDR1 SNHLY, CDR2 FYNNEI. V dropped 6 bases and J dropped 5 bases, with 14 bases sitting between them. CDR3 in DNA: TGTGCCAGCAGACGACAGGTTTCCGATAATTCACCCCTCCACTTT. Its protein is CASRRQVSDNSPLHF.

There are a few counts of this clonotype. The gene calls are TRBV20-1 and TRBJ1-2; 7 bases are shared with TRBD1. Germline CDR1 is DFQATT and CDR2 is SNEGSKA (reference sequence). The CDR3 runs to 13 residues. The V segment lost 6 bases and the J segment 8 bases; nucleotides outside the gene matches: 12. The CDR3 loop reads CSAPKTGPSGYTF. The CDR3 region has the DNA TGCAGTGCCCCTAAGACAGGGCCCTCGGGCTACACCTTC.

V gene TRBV20-1 combines with J gene TRBJ1-1; D unclear. V was pared by 6 bases and J by 1 base, with 9 bases between. Germline CDR1 reads DFQATT; CDR2 reads SNEGSKA (reference sequence). The CDR3 is 12 residues long. The CDR3: CSARWGNTEAFF. In nucleotides, the CDR3 is TGCAGTGCCCGCTGGGGGAACACTGAAGCTTTCTTT.

The chain joins TRBV18 to TRBJ1-2, with 8 bases fitting TRBD1. This CDR3 region has 15 residues. Germline assignment: CDR1 KGHSH and CDR2 LQKENI. V lost 3 bases and J lost 4; bases outside the gene matches: 7. CDR3 in DNA: TGTGCCAGCTCACCTAAACAGGGGGGCGCCTATGGCTACACCTTC. As protein: CASSPKQGGAYGYTF. The whole variable domain, remainder taken from reference TRBV18 and TRBJ1-2, is NAGVMQNPRHLVRRRGQEARLRCSPMKGHSHVYWYRQLPEEGLKFMVYLQKENIIDESGMPKERFSAEFPKEGPSILRIQQVVRGDSAAYFCASSPKQGGAYGYTFGSGTRLTVV.

This clonotype appeared many times. The chain uses TRBV2 and TRBJ2-1, with 9 bases lining up with TRBD2. The CDR3 loop spans 16 amino acids. With V trimmed by 1 base and J by 9 bases, 10 bases remained unmatched. Germline CDR1 is SNHLY and CDR2 is FYNNEI. CDR3 residues: CASSEVAGGMRGEQFF. The DNA of the CDR3 is TGTGCCAGCAGTGAAGTTGCGGGAGGGATGCGGGGTGAGCAGTTCTTC.

This clonotype came up once. The chain joins TRBV23-1 to TRBJ1-6, with 10 positions matching TRBD1. TRBV23-1 has ORF status, its function being uncertain. Losses at the gene ends were 1 base for V and 8 bases for J; bases not matched to a gene: 8. The CDR3 is 17 amino acids. The CDR3 DNA is TGCGCCAGCAGTCAATACGACAGGGGGCTTATGGATTCACCCCTCCACTTT. This gives the protein CASSQYDRGLMDSPLHF.

This clonotype was found many times. This chain links TRBV5-6 with TRBJ1-6, with D perhaps matching TRBD1 (6 bases). This CDR3 is built from 15 residues. V lost 2 bases to trimming and J lost 7 bases, with 13 bases between them. Germline lookup yields CDR1 SGHDT and CDR2 YYEEEE. CDR3 region: CASSLQGAENSPLHF. The DNA of the CDR3 is TGTGCCAGCAGCTTACAGGGTGCGGAAAATTCACCCCTCCACTTT.

The CDR3 nucleotides are TGTGCCAGCAGCCTACGGTTTGAGACCCAGTACTTC. It yields the protein CASSLRFETQYF. The J gene is TRBJ2-5, the V gene TRBV7-2, with unresolved D. The germline V and J ends were trimmed by 5 bases and 5 bases, with 9 bases remaining between them. Per the germline V gene, CDR1 is SGHTA and CDR2 is FQGNSA. The CDR3 has 12 amino acids.

The V call is TRBV7-9, the J call TRBJ2-3; D call uncertain. The V end was cut by 11 bases, the J end by 5 bases, with 2 bases between. The CDR3 runs 8 residues. CDR1 and CDR2 from the germline V gene are SEHNR and FQNEAQ (reference sequence). This CDR3 is CAVDTQYF. CDR3 nucleotide sequence: TGTGCCGTAGATACGCAGTATTTT.

V is TRBV6-2 or TRBV6-3 and J is TRBJ2-2; no clear D gene. In germline, CDR1 is MNHEY, CDR2 SVGEGT. V shed 6 bases and J shed 7 bases, with 12 bases lying between them. The CDR3 sequence is 13 residues long. The CDR3 sequence: CASRTREDGELFF. The CDR3 bases are TGTGCCAGCAGAACCAGAGAGGACGGGGAGCTGTTTTTT.

Of note for this clonotype: One base away lies a much larger clone, so this may be a sequencing read error. The chain couples TRBV24-1 to TRBJ1-5; 7 bases map to TRBD1. The length of the CDR3 is 15 residues. Trimming removed 3 bases from V and 3 bases from J; junction bases left unmatched: 4. The germline gives CDR1 KGHDR, CDR2 SFDVKD. The CDR3 DNA follows: TGTGCCACCAGTGATGCGACAGGGAACAATCAGCCCCAGCATTTT. This encodes CATSDATGNNQPQHF.

Many counts were recorded for this clonotype. The chain has TRBV19 and TRBJ1-2; D is uncertain. Germline CDR1 LNHDA, CDR2 SQIVND (reference sequence). V lost 4 bases and J lost 8, with 8 bases in between. CDR3 length: 11 amino acids. CDR3 in DNA: TGTGCCAGTAGTACTGGTCGGGGCTACACCTTC. Its translation: CASSTGRGYTF.

This clonotype was seen ten or more times. The CDR3 loop reads CSAENTGELFF. CDR3 DNA: TGCAGCGCAGAGAACACCGGGGAGCTGTTTTTT. The chain links TRBV29-1 to TRBJ2-2, with unresolved D. Germline CDR1 and CDR2: SQVTM and ANQGSEA. This CDR3 comprises 11 residues. V lost 7 bases to trimming and J lost 1 base, with 4 bases between them.

This clonotype turned up a few times. CDR3 loop: CASSYRDGLNGYTF. CDR3 nucleotide sequence: TGTGCCAGCAGCTACCGCGACGGCCTCAACGGCTACACCTTC. The chain is built from TRBV7-2 and TRBJ1-2; D not resolved. The germline V gene has CDR1 SGHTA and CDR2 FQGNSA. V lost 4 bases and J lost 8, with 17 bases in between. The CDR3 runs 14 residues.

Only a few counts were recorded for this clonotype. This rearrangement joins TRBV3-1 to TRBJ1-1, with D hard to call. CDR3 length equals 16 residues. V gave up 0 bases and J gave up 4 bases, with 15 bases separating them. Germline V gene sequence: CDR1 LGHDT, CDR2 YNNKEL (reference sequence). The CDR3 protein is CASSQDLRARSTEAFF. The CDR3 bases are TGTGCCAGCAGCCAAGACCTACGGGCGCGGAGCACTGAAGCTTTCTTT.

This clonotype has just a few counts. The chain joins TRBV5-1 to TRBJ2-3, with 13 bases that match TRBD2. CDR1 and CDR2 from the germline V gene are SGHRS and YFSETQ. V trimming: 2 bases; J trimming: 4 bases; junction bases outside the gene matches: 4. The CDR3 sequence is 16 residues long. The CDR3 here is CASSFLLAGGSDTQYF. The CDR3 DNA reads as TGCGCCAGCAGCTTCTTACTAGCGGGAGGGTCAGATACGCAGTATTTT. Drawing the rest from reference TRBV5-1 and TRBJ2-3, the complete variable domain is KAGVTQTPRYLIKTRGQQVTLSCSPISGHRSVSWYQQTPGQGLQFLFEYFSETQRNKGNFPGRFSGRQFSNSRSEMNVSTLELGDSALYLCASSFLLAGGSDTQYFGPGTRLTVL.